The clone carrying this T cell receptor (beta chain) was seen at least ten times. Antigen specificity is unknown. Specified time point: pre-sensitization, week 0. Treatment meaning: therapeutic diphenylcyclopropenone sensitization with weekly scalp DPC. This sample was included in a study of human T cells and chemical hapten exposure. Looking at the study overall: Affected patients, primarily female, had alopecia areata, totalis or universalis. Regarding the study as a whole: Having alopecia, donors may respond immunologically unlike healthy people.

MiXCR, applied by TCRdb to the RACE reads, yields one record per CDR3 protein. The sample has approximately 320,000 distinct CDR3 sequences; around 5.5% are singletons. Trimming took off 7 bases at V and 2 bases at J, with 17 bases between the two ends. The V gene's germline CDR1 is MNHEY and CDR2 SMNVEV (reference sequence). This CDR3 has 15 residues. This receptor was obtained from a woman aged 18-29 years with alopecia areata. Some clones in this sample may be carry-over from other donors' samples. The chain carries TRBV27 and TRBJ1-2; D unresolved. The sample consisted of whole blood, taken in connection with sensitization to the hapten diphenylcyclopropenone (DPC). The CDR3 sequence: CASTRTGRLNYGYTF. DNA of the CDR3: TGTGCCAGCACCCGAACGGGCAGATTAAACTATGGCTACACCTTC.